This TCR beta chain was captured by sequencing in a study of cytomegalovirus exposure and HLA in healthy donors. Donors showed nominal health when sampled, although they likely had unrecorded immune exposures. This clone was detected once. As yet, its antigen is unknown. Study-wide results and limits: Sequencing likely caused a cluster of highly shared sequence variants.

This PCR relied on a set of 60 Vbeta primers and 13 Jbeta primers. The repertoire was sequenced with immunoSEQ multiplex PCR; TCRdb's copy has only in-frame clones and lacks some. The data show about 160,000 clones, with 81% seen just once and around 13% held by the top ten. Sequencing was performed on PBMCs. This clonotype originated in a woman in her forties or fifties in good health and CMV-seronegative.

Here the CDR3 reads CASSLAASGELFF. In nucleotides, the CDR3 is TGTGCCAGCAGCTTAGCAGCCTCCGGGGAGCTGTTTTTT. The chain links TRBV7-2 to TRBJ2-2; D gene ambiguous. From germline, CDR1 is SGHTA and CDR2 FQGNSA. This CDR3 region has 13 residues. Trimming cost V 0 bases and J 6 bases, with 5 bases left between them.